A selection of T cell receptor beta chains follows, all from one sample in a study of Ad26.COV2.S vaccination and SARS-CoV-2 variants. The data were produced by immunoSEQ multiplex PCR, yet TCRdb's version contains in-frame clones alone and is incomplete. The sample lists some 390,000 clones; approximately 86% were seen once. This material consisted of peripheral blood, taken in a trial of Ad26.COV2.S vaccine versus placebo. The receptors here all came from a person between 18 and 65 years old who received the Ad26.COV2.S COVID-19 vaccine or a placebo. CDR3s include the opening cysteine and the closing phenylalanine or tryptophan. D genes are given only for firm matches. The size of a clone is reported for some rows only, either as once, few or many, or as a class for expanded clones.

-	-	TRBV6-5	TRBJ2-5	TGTGCCAGCAGGCGACAGGGAGGAGGAGAGACCCAGTACTTC	CASRRQGGGETQYF
TRBD1	-	TRBV7-6	TRBJ1-3	TGTGCCAGCAGCTTAACTACAACAGGGGGGTATTCTGGAAACACCATATATTTT	CASSLTTTGGYSGNTIYF
TRBD1	-	TRBV9	TRBJ2-2	TGTGCCAGCAGCGTAGGGACAGGGTTGGCCGGGGAGCTGTTTTTT	CASSVGTGLAGELFF
-	-	TRBV10-3	TRBJ1-1	TGTGCCATCAGTTCAGGAATGAACACTGAAGCTTTCTTT	CAISSGMNTEAFF
-	-	TRBV9	TRBJ2-7	TGTGCCAGCAGCAACCAGGTTTCCTACGAGCAGTACTTC	CASSNQVSYEQYF
-	few	TRBV2	TRBJ1-5	TGTGCCAGCGGACCGCGAAAACAGGGCGGTCATCAGCCCCAGCATTTT	CASGPRKQGGHQPQHF
TRBD2	-	TRBV11-2	TRBJ2-1	TGTGCCAGCAGCTACGGGACTAGCGGGGGATATGAGCAGTTCTTC	CASSYGTSGGYEQFF
TRBD2	-	TRBV7-2	TRBJ2-4	TGTGCCAGCAGCTTACCGAGCGGGGGGGCAAAAAACATTCAGTACTTC	CASSLPSGGAKNIQYF
-	-	TRBV9	TRBJ2-3	TGTGCCAGCAGCGTAGAGCTTCGTGGGACTCCTACTAGCACAGATACGCAGTATTTT	CASSVELRGTPTSTDTQYF
-	-	TRBV12-3/TRBV12-4	TRBJ2-1	TGTGCCAGCAGCAGGAGCGGGAATGAGCAGTTCTTC	CASSRSGNEQFF
-	-	TRBV3-1/TRBV3-2	TRBJ1-2	TGTGCCAGCAGGTCGACAGGACAAGGCTATGGCTACACCTTC	CASRSTGQGYGYTF
-	-	TRBV21-1	TRBJ2-3	TGTGCCAGCAGCAAAATAAGGACAACTAGCACAGATACGCAGTATTTT	CASSKIRTTSTDTQYF
-	-	TRBV2	TRBJ1-2	TGTGCCAGCAGTGTGTCCTTGAACATGGGTGGCTACACCTTC	CASSVSLNMGGYTF
TRBD1	-	TRBV10-3	TRBJ2-7	TGTGCCATCAGTTCTACAGGGGGCCGGTCCTACGAGCAGTACTTC	CAISSTGGRSYEQYF